These 30 T cell receptor beta chains were sequenced from one sample in a study of cytomegalovirus exposure and HLA in healthy donors. The primer mix had 60 Vbeta and 13 Jbeta primers. This table comes from immunoSEQ multiplex PCR, and its TCRdb copy is limited to in-frame clones, with some not included. The table lists approximately 120,000 clones. Input material: PBMCs. The source of these receptors is a man aged 35 to 55 in good health and CMV-seronegative.

CDR3 coding DNA: TGTGCCAGCAGTTCGCCAGCGGGACAGGGTATGAACACTGAAGCTTTCTTT. Its protein product is CASSSPAGQGMNTEAFF. The chain links TRBV28 to TRBJ1-1; TRBD1 agrees at 9 bases. V shed 4 bases and J 0 bases; nucleotides not matched to a gene: 9. In germline, CDR1 is MDHEN, CDR2 SYDVKM. CDR3 size: 17 residues.

The rearrangement links TRBV7-8 to TRBJ2-3; TRBD2 matches at 10 bases. The length of the CDR3 is 16 residues. CDR1 is SGHVS and CDR2 is FQNEAQ in the germline V gene. Unmatched junction bases numbered 6, after V lost 3 bases and J lost 3 bases. CDR3 region: CASSFWSGRETDTQYF. The CDR3 DNA is TGTGCCAGCAGCTTCTGGAGCGGGAGGGAGACAGATACGCAGTATTTT.

The CDR3 bases are TGTGCCAGTAGTATGTTGGGGCCGCCCTACGAGCAGTACTTC. Translated: CASSMLGPPYEQYF. This chain connects TRBV19 to TRBJ2-7; D might be TRBD1 (5 bases). The germline V gene encodes CDR1 LNHDA and CDR2 SQIVND (reference sequence). The germline V and J ends were trimmed by 3 bases and 2 bases, with 11 bases remaining between them. The CDR3 is 14 residues long.

This chain links TRBV11-3 with TRBJ2-2; D is possibly TRBD2 (6 bases). The germline V gene has CDR1 SGHNT and CDR2 YENEEA. The CDR3 has 19 amino acids. Trimming pared 0 bases from V and 0 bases from J, leaving 17 bases between. This CDR3 is CASSLEAWYTSSNTGELFF. CDR3 coding DNA: TGTGCCAGCAGCTTAGAGGCCTGGTATACTAGCTCGAACACCGGGGAGCTGTTTTTT.

The chain combines TRBV30 with TRBJ2-3; TRBD1 matches 8 bases. CDR3 size: 12 residues. J lost 10 bases, V lost 3 bases, and 6 bases had no gene match. CDR1 and CDR2 from the germline V gene are GTSNPN and SVGIG (reference sequence). The CDR3 here is CAWSQQGEAQYF. As DNA, the CDR3 is TGTGCCTGGAGCCAACAGGGGGAAGCGCAGTATTTT.

The rearrangement links TRBV11-3 to TRBJ2-7; weak D call: TRBD2 (5 bases). Trimming took off 2 bases at V and 0 bases at J, with 14 bases between the two ends. This CDR3 comprises 16 residues. In germline, CDR1 is SGHNT, CDR2 YENEEA. The CDR3 here is CASSLIFAGSSYEQYF. Written as DNA, the CDR3 is TGTGCCAGCAGCTTAATTTTTGCGGGCAGCTCCTACGAGCAGTACTTC.

The V call is TRBV30, the J call TRBJ1-2; weak D call: TRBD1 (5 bases). Trimming took off 5 bases at V and 0 bases at J, with 16 bases between the two ends. Germline CDR1 and CDR2: GTSNPN and SVGIG (reference sequence). The CDR3 runs 15 residues. The CDR3 loop is CAWDLPQGANYGYTF. CDR3 DNA sequence: TGTGCCTGGGACCTCCCGCAGGGTGCTAACTATGGCTACACCTTC.

This sequence joins TRBV11-1 and TRBJ2-1, with 13 bases that match TRBD2. The trim removed 2 bases at V and 8 bases at J, leaving 9 bases unmatched. The CDR3 sequence is 17 residues long. Germline V CDR1 and CDR2: SGHAT, FQDESV (reference sequence). This CDR3 is CASSLLGLAGASDEQFF. The CDR3 DNA reads as TGTGCCAGCAGCTTACTCGGACTAGCGGGAGCTAGTGATGAGCAGTTCTTC.

J is TRBJ2-1 and V is TRBV7-9; TRBD2 aligns across 12 bases. V shed 5 bases and J 4 bases; nucleotides not matched to a gene: 6. Germline V gene data show CDR1 as SEHNR and CDR2 as FQNEAQ (reference sequence). The CDR3 totals 16 residues. Here the CDR3 DNA reads TGTGCCAGCAGCCCTAGCGGGAGGGAAACATACAATGAGCAGTTCTTC. Its translation is CASSPSGRETYNEQFF.

This rearrangement joins TRBV5-1 to TRBJ2-1, with D possibly matching TRBD2 (6 bases). The CDR3 sequence is 15 residues long. Germline V gene lookup returns CDR1 SGHRS and CDR2 YFSETQ. Deletions cut 0 bases from V and 9 bases from J, with 16 bases between. The CDR3 loop reads CASSLGRGAEGEQFF. DNA for the CDR3: TGCGCCAGCAGCTTGGGCCGTGGAGCGGAGGGTGAGCAGTTCTTC.

V is TRBV19 and J is TRBJ2-3, with D possibly TRBD1 on 6 matching bases. The CDR3 is 15 amino acids. Germline V gene sequence: CDR1 LNHDA, CDR2 SQIVND (reference sequence). Trimming pared 0 bases from V and 7 bases from J, leaving 14 bases between. The CDR3 coding sequence is TGTGCCAGTAGTATAGATGCCAGGGGTGTAAATACGCAGTATTTT. Translating it yields CASSIDARGVNTQYF.

The rearrangement uses TRBV5-1 and TRBJ2-1, with 12 bases identical to TRBD2. This CDR3 is 16 amino acids long. Trimming removed 2 bases from V and 4 bases from J; junction bases left unmatched: 4. CDR1 is SGHRS, CDR2 YFSETQ, per germline. CDR3: CASSLWTSGDYNEQFF. CDR3 nucleotide sequence: TGCGCCAGCAGCTTATGGACTAGCGGGGATTACAATGAGCAGTTCTTC.

The chain employs TRBV10-3 and TRBJ2-1, with 14 bases lining up with TRBD2. The length of the CDR3 is 15 residues. The ends lost 10 bases at V and 8 bases at J; junction bases unmatched: 10. Germline CDR1 reads ENHRY; CDR2 reads SYGVKD. The CDR3: CANRAGTSGSDEQFF. In DNA form, the CDR3 reads TGTGCCAACAGGGCGGGGACTAGCGGGAGCGATGAGCAGTTCTTC.

The chain employs TRBV4-2 and TRBJ2-1, with D unclear. The CDR3 loop spans 14 amino acids. V was pared by 0 bases and J by 2 bases, with 5 bases between. Germline CDR1 LGHNA, CDR2 YNFKEQ. CDR3 DNA sequence: TGTGCCAGCAGCCAAGAGGAGCCCTACAATGAGCAGTTCTTC. Translated, it gives CASSQEEPYNEQFF.

The chain recombines TRBV11-3 with TRBJ2-3; tentative D call: TRBD2 (6 bases). The germline gives CDR1 SGHNT, CDR2 YENEEA. The length of the CDR3 is 17 residues. V was trimmed by 2 bases and J by 6 bases, leaving 21 bases between them. The CDR3: CASSLSGHRGSLDTQYF. In nucleotides, the CDR3 is TGTGCCAGCAGCTTATCTGGACACCGGGGGTCTCTGGATACGCAGTATTTT.

V usage is TRBV7-2 and J usage is TRBJ2-3, with 7 bases that match TRBD2. V was pared by 1 base and J by 4 bases, with 11 bases of the junction left unmatched. The CDR3 has 17 residues. Looked up from germline, CDR1 is SGHTA and CDR2 is FQGNSA. The CDR3 DNA reads as TGTGCCAGCAGCTTAGTACCCGCGGGAGCTATTGCAGATACGCAGTATTTT. Translated, it gives CASSLVPAGAIADTQYF.

V and J are TRBV27 and TRBJ2-5; the match to TRBD1 covers 8 bases. Germline CDR1 is MNHEY and CDR2 is SMNVEV (reference sequence). The CDR3 consists of 16 residues. With V trimmed by 5 bases and J by 4 bases, 12 bases remained unmatched. As DNA, the CDR3 is TGTGCCAGCAGTAGGGAAGGACAGGGCCGCTCAGAGACCCAGTACTTC. Translating gives CASSREGQGRSETQYF.

The chain combines TRBV19 with TRBJ2-7; D possibly corresponds to TRBD2 (5 bases). Trimming left V 5 bases short and J 7 bases short, with 18 bases between. CDR3 size: 14 residues. Germline values: CDR1 LNHDA, CDR2 SQIVND (reference sequence). The DNA for the CDR3 is TGTGCCAGTAGTTCGGCGGGCAGAATTGGGGAGCAGTACTTC. Amino acids: CASSSAGRIGEQYF.

The CDR3 loop reads CASSSTQAREVTQYF. The CDR3 DNA is TGTGCCAGCAGCTCGACACAGGCGAGGGAGGTGACCCAGTACTTC. V usage is TRBV7-9 and J usage is TRBJ2-5, with D possibly TRBD2 on 6 matching bases. Trimming removed 4 bases from V and 7 bases from J, with 19 bases in between. The CDR3 is 15 amino acids. Germline-derived CDR1 and CDR2 are SEHNR and FQNEAQ (reference sequence).

This chain connects TRBV18 to TRBJ2-7; D is unresolved. There are 13 residues in the CDR3. Germline assignment: CDR1 KGHSH and CDR2 LQKENI. V shed 3 bases and J shed 3 bases, with 9 bases lying between them. CDR3 sequence (DNA): TGTGCCAGCTCACCCTCCCCTTACTACGAGCAGTACTTC. Translating it yields CASSPSPYYEQYF.

The V call is TRBV4-3, the J call TRBJ1-3, with D hard to call. Trimming shortened V by 0 bases and J by 4 bases, and 13 bases separated the two germline ends. CDR1 and CDR2 from the germline V gene are LGHNA and YSLEER. The CDR3 has 16 amino acids. The CDR3 region is CASSQDLPGAGNTIYF. CDR3 coding DNA: TGCGCCAGCAGCCAAGATCTGCCCGGAGCGGGAAACACCATATATTTT.

The chain joins TRBV7-9 to TRBJ2-1; unclear D gene. This CDR3 is 13 amino acids long. V lost 5 bases to trimming and J lost 7 bases, with 12 bases between them. CDR1 SEHNR and CDR2 FQNEAQ come from the germline V gene (reference sequence). Here the CDR3 DNA reads TGTGCCAGCAGCCGGGTTCGGTTAAATGAGCAGTTCTTC. Encoded protein: CASSRVRLNEQFF. Complete variable domain (other parts from reference TRBV7-9 and TRBJ2-1): DTGVSQNPRHKITKRGQNVTFRCDPISEHNRLYWYRQTLGQGPEFLTYFQNEAQLEKSRLLSDRFSAERPKGSFSTLEIQRTEQGDSAMYLCASSRVRLNEQFFGPGTRLTVL.

Here the CDR3 reads CAISGETGRGADTQYF. CDR3 nucleotides: TGTGCCATCAGTGGGGAGACAGGGAGAGGCGCAGATACGCAGTATTTT. The chain uses TRBV10-3 and TRBJ2-3, with TRBD1 matching over 7 bases. Germline V gene sequence: CDR1 ENHRY, CDR2 SYGVKD. J lost 4 bases, V lost 4 bases, and 11 bases had no gene match. This CDR3 is built from 16 residues.

This rearrangement joins TRBV19 to TRBJ2-7, with TRBD2 identical over 7 bases. From germline, CDR1 is LNHDA and CDR2 SQIVND (reference sequence). Trimming removed 3 bases from V and 3 bases from J; junction bases left unmatched: 8. The CDR3 length is 15 residues. DNA of the CDR3: TGTGCCAGTAGTATCGGGAGTACTAGCGTCTACGAGCAGTACTTC. Its translation is CASSIGSTSVYEQYF.

The rearrangement links TRBV27 to TRBJ2-7; D gene ambiguous. Trimming took 7 bases from V and 3 from J, leaving 19 bases between them. The germline V gene has CDR1 MNHEY and CDR2 SMNVEV (reference sequence). This CDR3 comprises 15 residues. The CDR3 DNA reads TGTGCCAGCAAAATTACCCGGTCGCCAGGCTACGAGCAGTACTTC. It translates to CASKITRSPGYEQYF.

J is TRBJ1-2 and V is TRBV2; D is uncertain. V lost 6 bases and J 10 bases, leaving 9 bases between the germline ends. Germline V gives CDR1 SNHLY, CDR2 FYNNEI. The CDR3 has 10 residues. Here the CDR3 DNA reads TGTGCCAGCAGGAACCGGGACTACACCTTC. Translation: CASRNRDYTF.

V usage is TRBV11-3 and J usage is TRBJ2-7; 7 bases agree with TRBD1. Germline V gene sequence: CDR1 SGHNT, CDR2 YENEEA. Germline trimming cut 3 bases from V and 1 base from J; bases unmatched to any gene: 12. This CDR3 is built from 17 residues. The CDR3 region is CASSLGFGQGVSYEQYF. CDR3 nucleotide sequence: TGTGCCAGCAGCTTGGGTTTTGGGCAGGGGGTGTCCTACGAGCAGTACTTC.

V usage is TRBV28 and J usage is TRBJ1-1, with D maybe TRBD1 (5 bases). Looked up from germline, CDR1 is MDHEN and CDR2 is SYDVKM. The CDR3 contains 14 residues. Trimming left V 7 bases short and J 3 bases short, with 15 bases between. The CDR3 here is CASIFAGFDTEAFF. The CDR3 coding sequence is TGTGCCAGCATCTTCGCAGGGTTTGACACTGAAGCTTTCTTT.

V and J are TRBV6-5 and TRBJ2-7; 7 nucleotides line up with TRBD1. Looked up from germline, CDR1 is MNHEY and CDR2 is SVGAGI. Trimming cost V 6 bases and J 5 bases; bases outside gene matches: 4. This CDR3 has 12 residues. The CDR3 here is CASRNGQDEQYF. The CDR3 region has the DNA TGTGCCAGCAGGAACGGACAGGACGAGCAGTACTTC.

This chain joins TRBV28 and TRBJ1-2; the match to TRBD1 covers 7 bases. The CDR3 contains 15 residues. After removal of 5 bases from V and 4 bases from J, the junction contained 10 bases not matched to a gene. Germline V gene lookup returns CDR1 MDHEN and CDR2 SYDVKM. The CDR3 sequence: CASSPPFGTAYGYTF. CDR3 bases: TGTGCCAGCAGTCCTCCCTTTGGGACAGCCTATGGCTACACCTTC.